A selection of T cell receptor beta chains follows, all from one sample in a study of monozygotic twins with inflammatory bowel disease. TCRdb re-called the 5' RACE reads, yielding one record per CDR3 amino acid sequence without DNA. The sample has roughly 140,000 distinct CDR3 sequences. Specimen: blood. These receptor sequences come from a human donor with ulcerative colitis or Crohn's disease, or a healthy co-twin of an affected twin (not recorded which). CDR3s include the opening cysteine and the closing phenylalanine or tryptophan.

V	J	CDR3
TRBV18	TRBJ2-4	CASSPPGGTDLLKNMQYF
TRBV7-2	TRBJ2-1	CASLRDLFYNEQFF
TRBV30	TRBJ2-7	CAWTQGTYEQYF
TRBV5-1	TRBJ2-2	CASSWRTDETGELFF
TRBV6-1	TRBJ2-6	CASSPATWADSEANVLTF
TRBV5-6	TRBJ2-7	CASSSDRGPRMEQYF
TRBV6-1	TRBJ2-7	CASSEGQGVYEQYF
TRBV19	TRBJ1-4	CASSAPRDETGLLFF
TRBV5-1	TRBJ2-3	CASSSRDPRRTDTQYF
TRBV7-9	TRBJ2-1	CASSLNGVDEQFF
TRBV29-1	TRBJ2-5	CSVDPIGLGGETQYF
TRBV19	TRBJ2-2	CASSIPGQANTGELFF
TRBV20-1	TRBJ2-5	CSVMGGLGETQYF
TRBV20-1	TRBJ2-7	CSVWTNYEQYF
TRBV12-3/TRBV12-4	TRBJ2-1	CASRIYTSSYNEQFF
TRBV6-1	TRBJ2-1	CASRPQGAARDEQFF
TRBV7-3	TRBJ1-2	CASSFGPTNYGYTF
TRBV25-1	TRBJ2-6	CASSERSGTGGTGANVLTF
TRBV27	TRBJ2-7	CASSLSTETPWAGRYEQYF
TRBV5-1	TRBJ1-5	CASSLTGSNQPQHF
TRBV7-9	TRBJ1-1	CASSQGTSGGRRTEAFF
TRBV7-8	TRBJ1-2	CASSSTRTVANYGYTF
TRBV5-6	TRBJ2-5	CASSWTGAETQYF
TRBV7-2	TRBJ2-7	CASSPGGREQYF
TRBV6-2/TRBV6-3	TRBJ2-1	CASRYIAGSSYNEQFF
TRBV10-3	TRBJ2-1	CAISDPVGGQNEQFF
TRBV7-3	TRBJ2-7	CASSMDRGYEQYF
TRBV20-1	TRBJ2-1	CSAKLPGLSNEQFF
TRBV7-2	TRBJ2-1	CASSLGLAGGVGYNEQFF
TRBV3-1	TRBJ2-7	CASSQRQGPDEQYF
TRBV12-3/TRBV12-4	TRBJ1-4	CASSSSGTPAINEKLFF
TRBV6-5	TRBJ1-2	CASSLDRTYGYTF
TRBV20-1	TRBJ2-1	CSALRISDEQFF